This T cell receptor (beta chain) was profiled in a study of early T cells in non-severe SARS-CoV-2 infection. Study information: Unsorted whole blood bulk RNA was sequenced, with unpaired chains.

On this clonotype itself: Its antigen is unknown.

This CDR3 is built from 12 residues. The V gene lost 6 bases and the J gene lost 13 bases, with 15 bases spanning the gap. Per germline, CDR1 MDHEN and CDR2 SYDVKM. Attachment of unique molecular identifiers to individual cDNA molecules was performed. TCRdb ran MiXCR on the 5' RACE reads and lists one entry per CDR3 protein. The sample lists fewer than 30,000 distinct CDR3 sequences; around 4.4% were seen once. Study-wide results and caveats: CD4 and private specificities were missed by VDJdb matching, which favored anti-spike CD8 responses.

The sequence derives from an adult who was a healthcare worker with PCR-confirmed SARS-CoV-2 infection or an uninfected control (not recorded which). Sequencing used whole blood. The J gene is TRBJ2-2, the V gene TRBV28; D might be TRBD1 (5 bases). This CDR3 is CASSIPPGRLFF. The CDR3 coding sequence is TGTGCCAGCAGCATTCCCCCAGGGCGGCTGTTTTTT.